A single sample is the source of the 10 T cell receptor beta chains below, sequenced in a study of cytomegalovirus exposure and HLA in healthy donors. In the PCR, 60 Vbeta and 13 Jbeta primers were used. Generated by immunoSEQ multiplex PCR, the TCRdb table keeps only in-frame clones and is missing some. The data hold 90,000 or so clones, with approximately 80% observed a single time. Specimen: PBMCs. The receptors here all came from a young man in good health and CMV-seropositive.

This rearrangement joins TRBV6-5 to TRBJ1-5; 9 bases align to TRBD1. Germline assignment: CDR1 MNHEY and CDR2 SVGAGI. V dropped 4 bases and J dropped 7; count of bases not matched to a gene: 8. The CDR3 consists of 15 residues. CDR3 in amino acids: CASSSQGQGSQPQHF. The DNA of the CDR3 is TGTGCCAGCAGTTCCCAGGGACAGGGTTCGCAGCCCCAGCATTTT.

As concerns this clone: The germline gene is not matched at one end of the junction; a read error may be the cause. The rearrangement links TRBV7-2 to TRBJ2-7, with D unclear. CDR1 SGHTA and CDR2 FQGNSA come from the germline V gene. This CDR3 is 12 amino acids long. DNA of the CDR3: TGTGCCAGCAGCTTACCCTCCGACGAGCAGTACTTC. This codes for CASSLPSDEQYF.

The chain has TRBV27 and TRBJ1-5; D not certain. Germline V lookup: CDR1 MNHEY, CDR2 SMNVEV (reference sequence). V lost 6 bases and J lost 4, with 13 bases in between. This CDR3 region has 14 residues. The CDR3 DNA follows: TGTGCCAGCAGAGGAGCCGGACTAAATCAGCCCCAGCATTTT. Translating it yields CASRGAGLNQPQHF.

The gene calls are TRBV9 and TRBJ2-7, with D perhaps matching TRBD2 (5 bases). CDR3 size: 14 residues. The V end lost 0 bases, the J end lost 3 bases, and 10 bases lay between the germline ends. Germline assignment: CDR1 SGDLS and CDR2 YYNGEE. The CDR3 loop is CASSVAMGSYEQYF. The CDR3 DNA reads as TGTGCCAGCAGCGTAGCGATGGGGAGCTACGAGCAGTACTTC.

This clone showed up just once. J is TRBJ1-1 and V is TRBV5-1; D unresolved. V was cut by 4 bases and J by 0 bases, with 13 bases left in between. The CDR3 has 15 residues. Germline V gives CDR1 SGHRS, CDR2 YFSETQ. The CDR3 protein is CASSQNPVMNTEAFF. The CDR3 DNA follows: TGCGCCAGCAGCCAGAACCCAGTGATGAACACTGAAGCTTTCTTT. The complete variable domain, with remaining parts taken from reference TRBV5-1 and TRBJ1-1, reads KAGVTQTPRYLIKTRGQQVTLSCSPISGHRSVSWYQQTPGQGLQFLFEYFSETQRNKGNFPGRFSGRQFSNSRSEMNVSTLELGDSALYLCASSQNPVMNTEAFFGQGTRLTVV.

The J gene is TRBJ1-1, the V gene TRBV6-6; D possibly corresponds to TRBD1 (6 bases). V gave up 4 bases and J gave up 4 bases, with 16 bases separating them. CDR1 is MNHNY, CDR2 SVGAGI, per germline (reference sequence). This CDR3 has 15 amino acids. The CDR3 reads CASSSFRGPSTEAFF. CDR3 sequence (DNA): TGTGCCAGCAGTTCTTTCAGGGGCCCAAGCACTGAAGCTTTCTTT.

This chain links TRBV7-9 with TRBJ2-3, with D uncertain. Trimming shortened V by 10 bases and J by 5 bases, and 7 bases separated the two germline ends. Germline CDR1 SEHNR, CDR2 FQNEAQ (reference sequence). The CDR3 contains 10 residues. The CDR3 DNA follows: TGTGCCACTAGGCGAGATACGCAGTATTTT. Protein sequence: CATRRDTQYF.

V is TRBV10-3 and J is TRBJ1-2; D possibly corresponds to TRBD1 (6 bases). The V end was cut by 3 bases, the J end by 5 bases, with 10 bases between. There are 13 residues in the CDR3. Looked up from germline, CDR1 is ENHRY and CDR2 is SYGVKD. CDR3 in DNA: TGTGCCATCAGTGATACAGGGATATATGGCTACACCTTC. Translating it yields CAISDTGIYGYTF.

This CDR3 is CAWSVDPGHPSSYNEQFF. The CDR3 bases are TGTGCCTGGAGTGTAGATCCAGGGCATCCTAGCTCCTACAATGAGCAGTTCTTC. The rearrangement uses TRBV30 and TRBJ2-1; possibly TRBD1 for D (5 bases). Germline V gene sequence: CDR1 GTSNPN, CDR2 SVGIG (reference sequence). The CDR3 covers 18 residues. V was pared by 0 bases and J by 0 bases, with 18 bases between.

This sequence joins TRBV14 and TRBJ2-7, with D hard to call. This CDR3 region has 11 residues. V lost 1 base to trimming and J lost 4 bases, with 2 bases between them. Germline CDR1 reads SGHDN; CDR2 reads FVKESK. The CDR3 reads CASSQAYEQYF. In DNA form, the CDR3 reads TGTGCCAGCAGCCAAGCTTACGAGCAGTACTTC.